A single sample gave rise to the 23 T cell receptor beta chains below, sequenced in a study of T cell responses to AZD1222 COVID-19 vaccine. Here immunoSEQ multiplex PCR was the method, and the copy in TCRdb shows in-frame clones only, minus some. In the table there are about 150,000 clones, about 91% of which are singletons. The source material was peripheral blood, sampled on day 0 of MenACWY control vaccination. These receptors were obtained from an adult in good health.

The rearrangement links TRBV24-1 to TRBJ2-1; 11 positions match TRBD2. After removal of 4 bases from V and 4 bases from J, the junction contained 5 bases not matched to a gene. The CDR3 runs 16 residues. Germline V gives CDR1 KGHDR, CDR2 SFDVKD. The CDR3 DNA is TGTGCCACCAGTGAAACTAGCGGGGGATCGTACAATGAGCAGTTCTTC. Its translation is CATSETSGGSYNEQFF.

CDR3 nucleotides: TGCGCCAGCAGCTTTGTAGGGAGAGGGGAGACCCAGTACTTC. Residues: CASSFVGRGETQYF. V and J are TRBV5-1 and TRBJ2-5; perhaps TRBD2 as D (5 bases). The V end was cut by 2 bases, the J end by 5 bases, with 13 bases between. This CDR3 region has 14 residues. Per the germline V gene, CDR1 is SGHRS and CDR2 is YFSETQ.

CDR3 residues: CATGPRQGIAAFF. The CDR3 bases are TGTGCCACCGGACCTCGACAGGGTATCGCAGCTTTCTTT. The J gene is TRBJ1-1, the V gene TRBV6-6; 7 nucleotides agree with TRBD1. The V segment lost 10 bases and the J segment 10 bases; nucleotides outside the gene matches: 15. The CDR3 covers 13 residues. CDR1 MNHNY and CDR2 SVGAGI come from the germline V gene (reference sequence).

This clone is a singleton in its sample. The V gene is TRBV19, the J gene TRBJ1-1; D is ambiguous. The length of the CDR3 is 17 residues. Germline V gene sequence: CDR1 LNHDA, CDR2 SQIVND (reference sequence). V lost 2 bases and J lost 6, with 22 bases in between. CDR3 sequence reads: CASSIPHHRTVSAEAFF. For the CDR3, the DNA is TGTGCCAGTAGTATACCGCACCATCGAACAGTAAGCGCTGAAGCTTTCTTT.

The V call is TRBV4-1, the J call TRBJ2-7; D might be TRBD2 (6 bases). This CDR3 has 17 amino acids. Germline-derived CDR1 and CDR2 are MGHRA and YSYEKL. V dropped 0 bases and J dropped 5 bases, with 20 bases sitting between them. The CDR3 bases are TGCGCCAGCAGCCAAGATGGAGGGGTTTTAGACCGCGACGAGCAGTACTTC. Translating it yields CASSQDGGVLDRDEQYF.

This chain connects TRBV6-5 to TRBJ1-1, with D maybe TRBD1 (5 bases). This CDR3 is built from 13 residues. Germline V lookup: CDR1 MNHEY, CDR2 SVGAGI. V was trimmed by 6 bases and J by 1 base, leaving 9 bases between them. The CDR3, as DNA: TGTGCCAGCAGCTCACAGGCGAACACTGAAGCTTTCTTT. Encoded protein: CASSSQANTEAFF.

V gene TRBV7-9 combines with J gene TRBJ2-3, with 11 bases that match TRBD2. Germline V lookup: CDR1 SEHNR, CDR2 FQNEAQ (reference sequence). The CDR3 extends over 15 amino acids. J was trimmed by 2 bases and V by 4 bases; bases with no gene match: 2. CDR3 sequence: CASSSGLADTDTQYF. Written as DNA, the CDR3 is TGTGCCAGCAGCTCGGGACTAGCGGACACAGATACGCAGTATTTT. Looking up the rest from reference TRBV7-9 and TRBJ2-3 gives the full variable domain: DTGVSQNPRHKITKRGQNVTFRCDPISEHNRLYWYRQTLGQGPEFLTYFQNEAQLEKSRLLSDRFSAERPKGSFSTLEIQRTEQGDSAMYLCASSSGLADTDTQYFGPGTRLTVL.

V and J are TRBV5-4 and TRBJ2-5; unclear D gene. The V gene's germline CDR1 is SGHNT and CDR2 YYREEE (reference sequence). The CDR3 sequence is 13 residues long. V shed 1 base and J shed 0 bases, with 4 bases lying between them. CDR3 DNA sequence: TGTGCCAGCAGCTTGATGAACCAAGAGACCCAGTACTTC. Protein sequence: CASSLMNQETQYF.

The chain uses TRBV29-1 and TRBJ2-5, with 9 bases lining up with TRBD1. Germline CDR1 SQVTM, CDR2 ANQGSEA. This CDR3 is built from 15 residues. Trimming cost V 3 bases and J 4 bases; bases outside gene matches: 9. CDR3 sequence reads: CSVDPGQGRRETQYF. Written as DNA, the CDR3 is TGCAGCGTTGATCCGGGACAGGGAAGACGAGAGACCCAGTACTTC.

The V call is TRBV7-2, the J call TRBJ1-5; D possibly corresponds to TRBD1 (5 bases). V lost 3 bases, J lost 1 base, and 10 bases lay in between. This CDR3 is 15 amino acids long. Germline V gene data show CDR1 as SGHTA and CDR2 as FQGNSA. The CDR3 loop reads CASSFLGDSNQPQHF. The CDR3 region has the DNA TGTGCCAGCAGCTTCCTGGGGGACAGCAATCAGCCCCAGCATTTT.

The genes are TRBV4-1 and TRBJ1-1; perhaps TRBD1 as D (6 bases). This CDR3 region has 17 residues. Germline V CDR1 and CDR2: MGHRA, YSYEKL. V was cut by 4 bases and J by 1 base, with 19 bases left in between. The CDR3 nucleotides are TGCGCCAGCAGCCTCAAAATTACCGGGACACCGAACACTGAAGCTTTCTTT. It specifies CASSLKITGTPNTEAFF.

The CDR3 nucleotides read TGCAGCGTTATGAGGTTAACTGGAAACACCATATATTTT. Translated: CSVMRLTGNTIYF. The V call is TRBV29-1, the J call TRBJ1-3; D call uncertain. The CDR3 is made up of 13 amino acids. The germline V gene encodes CDR1 SQVTM and CDR2 ANQGSEA. V was trimmed by 5 bases and J by 2 bases, leaving 10 bases between them.

DNA of the CDR3: TGTGCCAGCAGTTCCACTACCCCGAACATTCAGTACTTC. Protein sequence: CASSSTTPNIQYF. V is TRBV6-2 or TRBV6-3 and J is TRBJ2-4; D is ambiguous. Trimming cost V 4 bases and J 7 bases, with 11 bases left between them. Germline V gene lookup returns CDR1 MNHEY and CDR2 SVGEGT. This CDR3 has 13 amino acids.

The chain is built from TRBV6-2 or TRBV6-3 and TRBJ2-7; D is unclear. The CDR3 totals 12 residues. V was pared by 2 bases and J by 6 bases, with 8 bases between. CDR1 MNHEY and CDR2 SVGEGT come from the germline V gene. CDR3 protein: CASSYRLGEQYF. DNA of the CDR3: TGTGCCAGCAGTTACCGGCTGGGCGAGCAGTACTTC.

The V and J genes are TRBV6-2 or TRBV6-3 and TRBJ1-3; possible D gene TRBD1, 5 bases. This CDR3 spans 17 amino acids. With 2 bases removed from V and 4 bases from J, the gap between germline ends came to 18 bases. CDR1 and CDR2 from the germline V gene are MNHEY and SVGEGT. CDR3 DNA sequence: TGTGCCAGCAGTTACGAGCTCCCAGGGAATCGAGGAAACACCATATATTTT. Protein product: CASSYELPGNRGNTIYF.

The chain links TRBV28 to TRBJ1-2; the match to TRBD1 covers 7 bases. This CDR3 comprises 14 residues. V was pared by 4 bases and J by 4 bases, with 6 bases of the junction left unmatched. CDR1 and CDR2 (germline): MDHEN, SYDVKM. The CDR3 nucleotides read TGTGCCAGCAGTTCTAGGGGGCTCCCCTATGGCTACACCTTC. This translates into CASSSRGLPYGYTF.

This chain links TRBV27 with TRBJ1-5, with D hard to call. Trimming shortened V by 5 bases and J by 7 bases, and 12 bases separated the two germline ends. Germline lookup yields CDR1 MNHEY and CDR2 SMNVEV (reference sequence). This CDR3 has 13 amino acids. The CDR3 bases are TGTGCCAGCAGTCCCCTCTCATGGCAGCCCCAGCATTTT. As protein: CASSPLSWQPQHF.

This clone was counted a single time. The chain couples TRBV15 to TRBJ1-4; TRBD1 matches 8 bases. The CDR3 covers 15 residues. In germline, CDR1 is LNHNV, CDR2 YYDKDF (reference sequence). With V trimmed by 5 bases and J by 5 bases, 7 bases remained unmatched. The CDR3 reads CATSPRDRSNEKLFF. The CDR3 region has the DNA TGTGCCACCAGCCCCCGGGACAGGTCGAATGAAAAACTGTTTTTT.

The table lists this clone with a count of one. The V and J genes are TRBV5-1 and TRBJ1-1; possible D gene TRBD1, 6 bases. Trimming stripped 4 bases from V and 0 bases from J, with 16 bases between. CDR1 is SGHRS, CDR2 YFSETQ, per germline. The CDR3 is 16 amino acids. CDR3 DNA: TGCGCCAGCAGCCAGGGGCCCCACTCGGTGAACACTGAAGCTTTCTTT. Protein product: CASSQGPHSVNTEAFF.

The J gene is TRBJ2-2, the V gene TRBV6-2 or TRBV6-3; the D gene is possibly TRBD1 (6 bases). The CDR3 totals 15 residues. V was pared by 6 bases and J by 1 base, with 12 bases between. From germline, CDR1 is MNHEY and CDR2 SVGEGT. CDR3 protein: CASSYDRRNTGELFF. Here the CDR3 DNA reads TGTGCCAGCAGCTATGACAGGAGGAACACCGGGGAGCTGTTTTTT.

The V and J genes are TRBV5-8 and TRBJ2-3; weak D call: TRBD2 (5 bases). Germline CDR1 and CDR2: SGHTS and YDEGEE. The CDR3 extends over 12 amino acids. The germline V and J ends were trimmed by 6 bases and 5 bases, with 10 bases remaining between them. The CDR3 reads CASNPGIDTQYF. In DNA, the CDR3 is TGTGCCAGCAACCCCGGGATAGATACGCAGTATTTT.

The J gene is TRBJ2-5, the V gene TRBV27; D perhaps matches TRBD1 (6 bases). V lost 6 bases and J 5 bases, leaving 16 bases between the germline ends. The length of the CDR3 is 14 residues. CDR1 is MNHEY, CDR2 SMNVEV, per germline (reference sequence). The CDR3 region is CASRPQGRGETQYF. CDR3 DNA: TGTGCCAGCAGACCCCAGGGGCGAGGGGAGACCCAGTACTTC.

This chain joins TRBV7-2 and TRBJ1-5; D not certain. Trimming took off 1 base at V and 7 bases at J, with 8 bases between the two ends. Germline V gives CDR1 SGHTA, CDR2 FQGNSA. The CDR3 has 13 residues. CDR3 sequence reads: CASSLEIWQPQHF. The CDR3 DNA follows: TGTGCCAGCAGCTTAGAAATCTGGCAGCCCCAGCATTTT. The full variable domain, its missing parts supplied by reference TRBV7-2 and TRBJ1-5, is GAGVSQSPSNKVTEKGKDVELRCDPISGHTALYWYRQSLGQGLEFLIYFQGNSAPDKSGLPSDRFSAERTGGSVSTLTIQRTQQEDSAVYLCASSLEIWQPQHFGDGTRLSIL.